Below, one TCR beta chain is given with its context. This record comes from a study of blood T cell repertoires in COVID-19. About the study: Italy, Spain and the United States were the sources of the convalescent and acute COVID-19 samples.

The method was immunoSEQ multiplex PCR; TCRdb's version includes in-frame clones alone and lacks a portion of them. Of 150,000 to 200,000 clones in the sample, 89% are singletons; the top ten hold around 0.77%. Cohorts were based on clinical histories the participants reported. The specimen was PBMCs or T cells enriched from blood (not recorded which). The source is a woman in her late teens or twenties who had recovered from COVID-19.

This CDR3 reads CASSPHRKEAFF. The DNA of the CDR3 is TGTGCCAGCAGCCCCCACAGGAAAGAAGCTTTCTTT. This rearrangement joins TRBV7-8 to TRBJ1-1; weak D call: TRBD1 (5 bases). The CDR3 has 12 amino acids. V dropped 5 bases and J dropped 8 bases, with 12 bases sitting between them. Germline V gene sequence: CDR1 SGHVS, CDR2 FQNEAQ.